The clone carrying this T cell receptor beta chain was observed at least ten times. The sample belongs to a study of blood T cells in healthy people across ages. The use of a sample-barcoded 5' primer and a J-beta primer mix characterized a second PCR of about 7 to 12 cycles. Each of the samples gave a minimum of 2.5 million paired-end reads that contained CDR3. MiXCR, run by TCRdb on the 5' RACE reads, gives a single entry per CDR3 protein. The table records roughly 680,000 distinct CDR3 sequences, about 21% of them present only once. The germline V gene encodes CDR1 ENHRY and CDR2 SYGVKD. The CDR3 is made up of 13 amino acids. J lost 5 bases, V lost 7 bases, and 5 bases had no gene match.

The sequencing sample was made of blood. The J gene is TRBJ2-5, the V gene TRBV10-3; 9 bases are a match to TRBD1. The receptor was isolated from a man aged 65-85 years in good health. The chain's CDR3 is CAITRDREETQYF. CDR3 sequence (DNA): TGTGCCATCACCCGGGACAGGGAGGAGACCCAGTACTTC.